One and the same sample provided the 8 T cell receptor beta chains below, sequenced in a study of blood T cells in healthy people across ages. It was with a sample-barcoded 5' primer and a J-beta primer mix that a second PCR of about 6 to 12 cycles was run. TCRdb recomputed calls from the 5' RACE reads with MiXCR, one row per CDR3 protein. The sample shows about 1.8 million distinct CDR3 sequences, about 50% of them seen only once. Sequenced sample: blood. All receptors derive from a woman aged 40 to 50 in good health.

This clonotype was seen a few times. The genes are TRBV27 and TRBJ2-5, with D possibly being TRBD2 (6 bases). This CDR3 spans 13 amino acids. Germline CDR1 reads MNHEY; CDR2 reads SMNVEV (reference sequence). Trimming cost V 2 bases and J 7 bases, with 11 bases left between them. CDR3 amino acids: CASSLKGGWTQYF. The DNA of the CDR3 is TGTGCCAGCAGTTTAAAGGGAGGTTGGACCCAGTACTTC.

This sequence joins TRBV7-9 and TRBJ2-5; perhaps TRBD1 as D (6 bases). The CDR3 loop spans 16 amino acids. With 3 bases removed from V and 3 bases from J, the gap between germline ends came to 17 bases. Germline loops: CDR1 SEHNR, CDR2 FQNEAQ (reference sequence). CDR3 sequence reads: CASSLAQGFVEETQYF. Written as DNA, the CDR3 is TGTGCCAGCAGCTTGGCACAGGGTTTTGTTGAAGAGACCCAGTACTTC.

About this clonotype itself: Given a much more abundant clone one base away, this may be a read error. V and J are TRBV5-1 and TRBJ2-6; no reliable D call. The germline V and J ends were trimmed by 0 bases and 0 bases, with 4 bases remaining between them. Germline CDR1 is SGHRS and CDR2 is YFSETQ. CDR3 size: 15 residues. The CDR3 is CASSLEHSGANVLTF. As DNA, the CDR3 is TGCGCCAGCAGCTTGGAACACTCTGGGGCCAACGTCCTGACTTTC.

The genes are TRBV29-1 and TRBJ2-1, with TRBD2 as a possible D gene (5 bases). CDR3 length: 14 residues. Germline-derived CDR1 and CDR2 are SQVTM and ANQGSEA. V gave up 7 bases and J gave up 4 bases, with 17 bases separating them. CDR3 in amino acids: CSEGSGGLYNEQFF. The CDR3 DNA reads as TGCAGCGAAGGCAGCGGAGGCCTTTACAATGAGCAGTTCTTC.

The chain is built from TRBV12-5 and TRBJ2-1, with D hard to call. Germline V lookup: CDR1 LGHNT, CDR2 FRNRAP. V was trimmed by 6 bases and J by 9 bases, leaving 6 bases between them. This CDR3 contains 10 residues. CDR3 sequence: CASGESEQFF. For the CDR3, the DNA is TGTGCTAGTGGGGAAAGTGAGCAGTTCTTC.

This sequence joins TRBV7-2 and TRBJ1-4; D is undetermined. This CDR3 contains 16 residues. CDR1 and CDR2 from the germline V gene are SGHTA and FQGNSA. V lost 1 base to trimming and J lost 2 bases, with 11 bases between them. CDR3 protein: CASSLGYLGTNEKLFF. CDR3 nucleotides: TGTGCCAGCAGCTTAGGCTATCTGGGGACTAATGAAAAACTGTTTTTT.

The sample holds a few counts of this clonotype. The chain has TRBV6-2 or TRBV6-3 and TRBJ2-3, with D possibly being TRBD1 (5 bases). Trimming shortened V by 2 bases and J by 3 bases, and 9 bases separated the two germline ends. This CDR3 has 14 residues. The germline CDR1 and CDR2 sequences are MNHEY and SVGEGT. The CDR3 spells CASSYQGYTDTQYF. The CDR3 DNA follows: TGTGCCAGCAGTTACCAGGGTTATACAGATACGCAGTATTTT.

V and J are TRBV5-1 and TRBJ1-5, with D possibly matching TRBD1 (5 bases). The germline V gene has CDR1 SGHRS and CDR2 YFSETQ. V shed 0 bases and J shed 5 bases, with 12 bases lying between them. This CDR3 has 15 residues. The CDR3 spells CASSLVYGGDQPQHF. The DNA of the CDR3 is TGCGCCAGCAGCTTGGTCTACGGAGGGGATCAGCCCCAGCATTTT.